The 20 T cell receptor beta chains given below trace back to one sample, sequenced in a study of T cell repertoires in ileal Crohn's disease. Time point in this sample: neoterminal ileum biopsy at postoperative endoscopy, about 6 months after surgery. Sequencing used immunoSEQ multiplex PCR; TCRdb keeps in-frame clones, though not all of them. Of around 2,000 clones in the sample, 80% to 90% were seen once. Sequencing input: ileal tissue. These receptors were collected from an adult with Crohn's disease.

The CDR3 nucleotides are TGTGCCAGCGGAGAGGACTACTACGAGCAGTACTTC. Its translation is CASGEDYYEQYF. The rearrangement uses TRBV6-1 and TRBJ2-7; the D gene is possibly TRBD2 (6 bases). CDR3 length equals 12 residues. Germline CDR1 and CDR2: MNHNS and SASEGT. V was cut by 8 bases and J by 3 bases, with 11 bases left in between.

The chain couples TRBV2 to TRBJ2-1, with 9 nucleotides matching TRBD2. There are 15 residues in the CDR3. Trimming took 7 bases from V and 6 from J; bases not matched to a gene: 10. Germline CDR1 and CDR2: SNHLY and FYNNEI. The CDR3 sequence is CASMRRGGAGNEQFF. The CDR3 DNA sequence: TGTGCCAGCATGAGGCGCGGGGGGGCTGGCAATGAGCAGTTCTTC.

The genes are TRBV28 and TRBJ1-5, with D maybe TRBD1 (5 bases). This CDR3 comprises 15 residues. V shed 6 bases and J shed 1 base, with 13 bases lying between them. The germline CDR1 and CDR2 sequences are MDHEN and SYDVKM. CDR3 residues: CASREGRPSNQPQHF. CDR3 nucleotide sequence: TGTGCCAGCAGAGAGGGGCGACCGAGCAATCAGCCCCAGCATTTT. Complete variable domain (other parts from reference TRBV28 and TRBJ1-5): DVKVTQSSRYLVKRTGEKVFLECVQDMDHENMFWYRQDPGLGLRLIYFSYDVKMKEKGDIPEGYSVSREKKERFSLILESASTNQTSMYLCASREGRPSNQPQHFGDGTRLSIL.

This chain connects TRBV5-1 to TRBJ1-4; 10 nucleotides agree with TRBD1. The CDR3 has 14 amino acids. V shed 4 bases, J shed 8 bases, and the junction held 5 bases outside the gene matches. The germline CDR1 and CDR2 sequences are SGHRS and YFSETQ. The CDR3 nucleotides read TGCGCCAGCAGCCGCGACAGGGGGCAGGAAAAACTGTTTTTT. This codes for CASSRDRGQEKLFF.

V usage is TRBV19 and J usage is TRBJ2-1; 13 positions match TRBD2. CDR3 length: 15 amino acids. Germline CDR1 LNHDA, CDR2 SQIVND (reference sequence). Germline trimming cut 6 bases from V and 7 bases from J; bases unmatched to any gene: 6. The CDR3 region is CASSQGTSGMNEQFF. For the CDR3, the DNA is TGTGCCAGTAGCCAAGGGACTAGCGGGATGAATGAGCAGTTCTTC.

V usage is TRBV4-3 and J usage is TRBJ2-7; 8 bases map to TRBD1. The CDR3 loop spans 15 amino acids. Germline trimming cut 3 bases from V and 2 bases from J; bases unmatched to any gene: 6. The germline gives CDR1 LGHNA, CDR2 YSLEER. This CDR3 is CASSHRTGFTYEQYF. The CDR3 DNA is TGCGCCAGCAGCCACCGGACAGGGTTCACCTACGAGCAGTACTTC.

The rearrangement links TRBV11-2 to TRBJ1-6, with D possibly TRBD1 on 5 matching bases. V shed 5 bases and J shed 4 bases, with 9 bases lying between them. Germline V gene lookup returns CDR1 SGHAT and CDR2 FQNNGV. The CDR3 runs to 14 residues. DNA of the CDR3: TGTGCCAGCAGCATCGACAGTTATAATTCACCCCTCCACTTT. Encoded protein: CASSIDSYNSPLHF.

The V call is TRBV30, the J call TRBJ2-2, with 7 bases fitting TRBD2. Germline V gives CDR1 GTSNPN, CDR2 SVGIG (reference sequence). The CDR3 contains 14 residues. Here the CDR3 DNA reads TGTGCTCATCGCCGGGGGGTGAACACCGGGGAGCTGTTTTTT. Encoded protein: CAHRRGVNTGELFF.

This clone appeared a few times. The J gene is TRBJ1-1, the V gene TRBV19; D gene uncertain. The germline CDR1 and CDR2 sequences are LNHDA and SQIVND (reference sequence). CDR3 length: 11 amino acids. The V and J ends lost 4 bases and 11 bases respectively, with 11 bases between them. The CDR3 region has the DNA TGTGCCAGTAGTAAGGGAACAAGCGCTTTCTTT. Amino acids: CASSKGTSAFF.

The chain has TRBV21-1 and TRBJ1-1; the table's D call of TRBD1 was not tested on the DNA. TRBV21-1 is given as a pseudogene. The CDR3 spans 13 residues. This chain's CDR3 is CATQGSLNTEAFF. The CDR3, as DNA: TGTGCCACACAGGGGTCCCTGAACACTGAAGCTTTCTTT.

The table lists this clone with a count of one. The chain recombines TRBV28 with TRBJ2-2; no reliable D call. This CDR3 comprises 13 residues. Germline CDR1 reads MDHEN; CDR2 reads SYDVKM. V lost 1 base to trimming and J lost 6 bases, with 6 bases between them. This chain's CDR3 is CASSLLGPGELFF. The CDR3 DNA reads TGTGCCAGCAGTTTATTGGGCCCCGGGGAGCTGTTTTTT.

The CDR3 nucleotides are TGTGCCAGCAGTTTGCCGGGACTAGGGACAGATACGCAGTATTTT. It is translated as CASSLPGLGTDTQYF. The chain links TRBV27 to TRBJ2-3, with 8 bases identical to TRBD2. V lost 3 bases to trimming and J lost 3 bases; unmatched junction nucleotides: 5. Per germline, CDR1 MNHEY and CDR2 SMNVEV (reference sequence). CDR3 length: 15 amino acids.

This chain links TRBV7-2 with TRBJ2-3; D could derive from TRBD1 or TRBD2 (6 bases each). Trimming stripped 3 bases from V and 1 base from J, with 11 bases between. Germline values: CDR1 SGHTA, CDR2 FQGNSA. The CDR3 is 15 residues long. The CDR3: CASSFERGGTDTQYF. CDR3 in DNA: TGTGCCAGCAGCTTTGAGAGGGGGGGCACAGATACGCAGTATTTT.

This sequence joins TRBV28 and TRBJ2-2; D gene uncertain. Germline CDR1 is MDHEN and CDR2 is SYDVKM. V was cut by 6 bases and J by 8 bases, with 19 bases left in between. This CDR3 spans 15 amino acids. CDR3 residues: CASSLFTVGNGELFF. Written as DNA, the CDR3 is TGTGCCAGCAGCCTTTTTACGGTGGGGAATGGGGAGCTGTTTTTT.

The gene calls are TRBV9 and TRBJ1-1; 7 nucleotides agree with TRBD1. Losses at the gene ends were 3 bases for V and 5 bases for J; bases not matched to a gene: 4. Germline V gives CDR1 SGDLS, CDR2 YYNGEE. The CDR3 is 13 residues long. The CDR3 protein is CASSDRGGTEAFF. In DNA form, the CDR3 reads TGTGCCAGCAGCGACAGGGGTGGGACTGAAGCTTTCTTT.

This clone appeared once. The chain recombines TRBV23-1 with TRBJ2-5; 9 nucleotides match TRBD1. TRBV23-1 is annotated as an ORF whose role is uncertain. V lost 3 bases and J lost 2; bases outside the gene matches: 16. CDR3 length: 19 residues. In nucleotides, the CDR3 is TGCGCCAGCAGTCACCAACGACAGGGGGTTTGTGGGCGACAAGAGACCCAGTACTTC. This encodes CASSHQRQGVCGRQETQYF.

The chain uses TRBV29-1 and TRBJ2-7, with TRBD2 matching 8 bases. The J segment lost 4 bases and the V segment lost 6 bases, leaving 5 bases of the junction unmatched. Germline CDR1 SQVTM, CDR2 ANQGSEA. The length of the CDR3 is 12 residues. CDR3 residues: CSVSRGGYEQYF. The CDR3 bases are TGCAGCGTATCCCGGGGGGGTTACGAGCAGTACTTC.

V gene TRBV15 combines with J gene TRBJ1-5, with TRBD1 matching over 9 bases. Germline CDR1 and CDR2: LNHNV and YYDKDF (reference sequence). This CDR3 spans 16 amino acids. J gave up 4 bases and V 0 bases, and 4 bases lay outside the gene matches. CDR3 amino acids: CATSREGQGPNQPQHF. The CDR3 DNA follows: TGTGCCACCAGCAGAGAAGGACAGGGGCCGAATCAGCCCCAGCATTTT.

V usage is TRBV5-1 and J usage is TRBJ1-6; a weak D match, TRBD1 (6 bases). The germline V gene has CDR1 SGHRS and CDR2 YFSETQ. The CDR3 has 15 amino acids. Trimming removed 0 bases at V and 8 bases at J, with 12 bases between. The CDR3 sequence: CASSLETGWHSPLHF. CDR3 nucleotide sequence: TGCGCCAGCAGCTTGGAAACAGGGTGGCATTCACCCCTCCACTTT.

The rearrangement links TRBV5-1 to TRBJ2-1, with 9 bases that match TRBD2. In germline, CDR1 is SGHRS, CDR2 YFSETQ. The V and J ends lost 0 bases and 9 bases, in that order; junction bases with no gene match: 4. The CDR3 is 14 residues long. CDR3 DNA sequence: TGCGCCAGCAGCTTGGAACTAGCGGGTGGTGAGCAGTTCTTC. Protein sequence: CASSLELAGGEQFF.